This TCR beta chain is drawn from a study of shared clonotypes between healthy human individuals. The CDR3 is made up of 17 amino acids. Per the germline V gene, CDR1 is SEHNR and CDR2 is FQNEAQ (reference sequence). Trimming cost V 1 base and J 0 bases; bases outside gene matches: 7. This table comes from immunoSEQ multiplex PCR, and its TCRdb copy is limited to in-frame clones, with some not included. In the table there are some 700,000 clones, 90% of which are singletons. Study-wide points: Generation of non-shared clonotypes was less probable than generation of clonotypes shared by all four donors.

As to this clone: The target antigen is unknown.

The sample consisted of memory CD8+ T cells from PBMCs. Described subset: CD45RO+ cells pooled with CCR7-negative TemRA cells. This TCR was recovered from a man between 18 and 35 years old in good health. Some clones in this sample may be carry-over from other donors' samples. The chain has TRBV7-9 and TRBJ2-3, with 7 bases identical to TRBD2. CDR3 sequence: CASSLGPSGASTDTQYF. Written as DNA, the CDR3 is TGTGCCAGCAGCTTAGGTCCTAGCGGAGCTAGCACAGATACGCAGTATTTT.